Sequencing of this TCR beta chain was carried out in a study of human T cells and chemical hapten exposure. On the study more broadly: Alopecia areata, totalis or universalis was found in mostly female patients. How much TCR each sample yielded varied, mostly because pooled library volumes differed slightly. Study outcomes and limitations: Following DPC sensitization, TCRs present above 1 in 1000 frequency showed no change.

Stated time point: patch test 2, 6 weeks after DPC sensitization. Treatment denoted: therapeutic diphenylcyclopropenone sensitization with weekly scalp DPC. Whole blood that had not been fractionated was the source of extracted total RNA. About this clonotype: The antigen is not known.

Germline CDR1 SGHTA, CDR2 FQGTGA. Trimming took off 5 bases at V and 0 bases at J, with 11 bases between the two ends. The CDR3 covers 16 residues. TCRdb reanalysed the RACE reads using MiXCR and keeps one entry per CDR3 protein. Here the sample spans around 82,000 distinct CDR3 sequences, less than 8% being singletons. V usage is TRBV7-3 and J usage is TRBJ2-6, with D maybe TRBD1 (5 bases). The specimen comprised whole blood, sampled in connection with sensitization to the hapten diphenylcyclopropenone (DPC). The receptor's source is a woman aged 25 to 39 with alopecia areata. Some clones in this sample may be carry-over from other donors' samples. CDR3 in DNA: TGTGCCAGCAGCCGGACACCAGGCTCTGGGGCCAACGTCCTGACTTTC. Its translation: CASSRTPGSGANVLTF.